This passage covers 20 T cell receptor beta chains from one sample sequenced in a study of blood T cell repertoires in COVID-19. Assay used: immunoSEQ multiplex PCR; TCRdb lists only in-frame clones, some missing. The repertoire holds around 250,000 clones, around 89% seen once, with 2.1% in the top ten. The source material was peripheral blood. These receptors were collected from a woman aged 55 to 70 with COVID-19, enrolled during active disease.

The V call is TRBV6-1, the J call TRBJ2-1, with 9 bases identical to TRBD2. This CDR3 is built from 16 residues. CDR1 MNHNS and CDR2 SASEGT come from the germline V gene. Trimming cost V 3 bases and J 6 bases; bases outside gene matches: 9. In DNA, the CDR3 is TGTGCCAGCAGTGAGGCGGGGGGGGTAACGACCAATGAGCAGTTCTTC. Translated, it gives CASSEAGGVTTNEQFF.

The chain carries TRBV3-1 (or the pseudogene TRBV3-2) and TRBJ2-2, with TRBD2 identical over 7 bases. Germline-derived CDR1 and CDR2 are LGHDT and YNNKEL (reference sequence). The CDR3 contains 17 residues. V shed 5 bases and J 3 bases; nucleotides not matched to a gene: 12. CDR3 residues: CASSGPGGFVDTGELFF. Here the CDR3 DNA reads TGTGCCAGCAGCGGCCCGGGGGGATTCGTCGACACCGGGGAGCTGTTTTTT.

This chain links TRBV7-8 with TRBJ1-5; tentative D call: TRBD1 (6 bases). Germline lookup yields CDR1 SGHVS and CDR2 FQNEAQ. V was trimmed by 10 bases and J by 2 bases, leaving 27 bases between them. CDR3 length equals 18 residues. The CDR3 region has the DNA TGTGCCAAGACCGACCACCCCCGAGACCACAGGGGCAATCAGCCCCAGCATTTT. It is translated as CAKTDHPRDHRGNQPQHF.

The chain uses TRBV6-5 and TRBJ2-7; 10 positions match TRBD1. The CDR3 is 14 residues long. Per germline, CDR1 MNHEY and CDR2 SVGAGI. Unmatched junction bases numbered 7, after V lost 8 bases and J lost 3 bases. The CDR3 spells CASSLGQGIYEQYF. DNA of the CDR3: TGTGCCAGCTCACTGGGACAGGGGATCTACGAGCAGTACTTC.

The CDR3 here is CASSQELAGKGPVFF. CDR3 DNA: TGCGCCAGCAGCCAAGAGCTAGCGGGGAAGGGCCCAGTTTTCTTC. This chain connects TRBV4-3 to TRBJ2-1; 9 positions match TRBD2. Germline trimming cut 0 bases from V and 16 bases from J; bases unmatched to any gene: 13. The CDR3 is 15 amino acids. CDR1 and CDR2 from the germline V gene are LGHNA and YSLEER.

The V and J genes are TRBV4-3 and TRBJ1-4; D is perhaps TRBD1 (5 bases). V gave up 1 base and J gave up 11 bases, with 17 bases separating them. The CDR3 runs 15 residues. Germline CDR1 is LGHNA and CDR2 is YSLEER. CDR3 nucleotides: TGCGCCAGCAGCCAAGCAGACAGAGCCTCTGGGAAACTGTTTTTT. Its translation is CASSQADRASGKLFF.

This rearrangement joins TRBV6-2 or TRBV6-3 to TRBJ1-5; no definite D call. The V end lost 4 bases, the J end lost 2 bases, and 6 bases lay between the germline ends. Germline assignment: CDR1 MNHEY and CDR2 SVGEGT. There are 13 residues in the CDR3. The CDR3 region has the DNA TGTGCCAGCAGTTTAAGAGGCAATCAGCCCCAGCATTTT. It encodes CASSLRGNQPQHF.

This chain uses TRBV3-1 (or the pseudogene TRBV3-2) with TRBJ1-2; D is perhaps TRBD1 (6 bases). Germline V lookup: CDR1 LGHDT, CDR2 YNNKEL (reference sequence). The germline V and J ends were trimmed by 0 bases and 7 bases, with 24 bases remaining between them. The CDR3 length is 18 residues. The CDR3 loop is CASSQDLGGRGPRGGYTF. The CDR3 DNA reads TGTGCCAGCAGCCAAGATCTGGGCGGCAGGGGCCCAAGAGGTGGCTACACCTTC.

This clone was counted only a few times. The chain links TRBV7-3 to TRBJ2-7, with 11 bases aligning to TRBD1. The CDR3 length is 16 residues. After removal of 5 bases from V and 1 base from J, the junction contained 7 bases not matched to a gene. The germline V gene encodes CDR1 SGHTA and CDR2 FQGTGA. The CDR3 here is CASSLAGTGGSYEQYF. The CDR3 DNA is TGTGCCAGCAGCCTCGCCGGGACAGGGGGATCCTACGAGCAGTACTTC.

The CDR3 sequence is CSVQTYYEQYF. CDR3 DNA: TGCAGCGTACAGACCTACTACGAGCAGTACTTC. This rearrangement joins TRBV29-1 to TRBJ2-7, with D uncertain. Per the germline V gene, CDR1 is SQVTM and CDR2 is ANQGSEA. V shed 6 bases and J shed 3 bases, with 9 bases lying between them. This CDR3 contains 11 residues.

The chain couples TRBV5-1 to TRBJ1-4, with 7 positions matching TRBD1. The CDR3 runs to 15 residues. Germline V gene data show CDR1 as SGHRS and CDR2 as YFSETQ. The trim removed 4 bases at V and 7 bases at J, leaving 10 bases unmatched. CDR3 sequence: CASSERQGLGEKLFF. CDR3 sequence (DNA): TGCGCCAGCAGCGAAAGACAGGGCCTGGGTGAAAAACTGTTTTTT.

J is TRBJ1-2 and V is TRBV6-5; possibly TRBD1 for D (6 bases). The germline V gene encodes CDR1 MNHEY and CDR2 SVGAGI. V shed 0 bases and J shed 4 bases, with 9 bases lying between them. The CDR3 is 14 amino acids. CDR3 coding DNA: TGTGCCAGCAGTTACTCCGGACAGACCTATGGCTACACCTTC. It is translated as CASSYSGQTYGYTF.

The chain combines TRBV18 with TRBJ1-1, with TRBD1 matching 7 bases. Germline values: CDR1 KGHSH, CDR2 LQKENI. The CDR3 spans 14 residues. Trimming at V came to 6 bases and at J to 6 bases, leaving 10 bases not matched to a gene. CDR3 coding DNA: TGTGCCAGCTCGTTGGGACAGTCACTTTCTGAAGCTTTCTTT. It translates to CASSLGQSLSEAFF.

The CDR3 coding sequence is TGTGCCAGCAGTTTCGCAGGCCCCAATGAGCAGTTCTTC. Encoded protein: CASSFAGPNEQFF. The chain couples TRBV12-3 or TRBV12-4 to TRBJ2-1; D is unresolved. Deletions cut 3 bases from V and 6 bases from J, with 9 bases between. The CDR3 runs 13 residues.

This chain links TRBV5-1 with TRBJ1-1; no firm D call. This CDR3 is 15 amino acids long. V lost 0 bases and J lost 3, with 12 bases in between. CDR1 is SGHRS and CDR2 is YFSETQ in the germline V gene. The CDR3 here is CASSLDTGFDTEAFF. The CDR3 DNA sequence: TGCGCCAGCAGCTTGGACACCGGGTTTGACACTGAAGCTTTCTTT.

The rearrangement joins TRBV28 to TRBJ1-2; TRBD1 is a possible D gene (6 bases). Per the germline V gene, CDR1 is MDHEN and CDR2 is SYDVKM. CDR3 length: 12 amino acids. The V end was cut by 4 bases, the J end by 10 bases, with 13 bases between. The CDR3 coding sequence is TGTGCCAGCAGTTCCCGGGGGGGCCTCTACACCTTC. This gives the protein CASSSRGGLYTF.

The chain has TRBV6-5 and TRBJ2-3, with D possibly matching TRBD2 (6 bases). In germline, CDR1 is MNHEY, CDR2 SVGAGI. CDR3 length equals 15 residues. The germline V and J ends were trimmed by 5 bases and 6 bases, with 18 bases remaining between them. The CDR3 sequence: CASSQSGGNGDTQYF. The CDR3 DNA reads as TGTGCCAGCAGTCAAAGTGGCGGGAATGGGGATACGCAGTATTTT.

The V call is TRBV5-1, the J call TRBJ2-1; 10 bases are a match to TRBD1. The CDR3 spans 15 residues. Germline V lookup: CDR1 SGHRS, CDR2 YFSETQ. V lost 2 bases and J lost 7; bases outside the gene matches: 6. In DNA form, the CDR3 reads TGCGCCAGCAGCTTCGACAGGGGGCAGCGTAATGAGCAGTTCTTC. This sequence encodes CASSFDRGQRNEQFF.

The chain uses TRBV5-6 and TRBJ1-2; 12 bases match TRBD1. Germline V gene data show CDR1 as SGHDT and CDR2 as YYEEEE. With 4 bases clipped from V and 7 bases from J, the junction kept 8 bases outside the gene matches. The CDR3 consists of 15 residues. This CDR3 is CASSEGTGGLSGYTF. CDR3 in DNA: TGTGCCAGCAGCGAAGGGACAGGGGGCTTATCTGGCTACACCTTC.

V is TRBV28 and J is TRBJ2-7, with D perhaps TRBD1 (6 bases). Germline assignment: CDR1 MDHEN and CDR2 SYDVKM. Deletions cut 5 bases from V and 3 bases from J, with 26 bases between. This CDR3 comprises 18 residues. This chain's CDR3 is CASSPSRGPSHLVYEQYF. Here the CDR3 DNA reads TGTGCCAGCAGTCCATCCAGGGGTCCATCTCACCTTGTCTACGAGCAGTACTTC.